These 12 T cell receptor beta chains were all obtained from the same sample, sequenced in a study of control samples from healthy donors and cancer patients. TCRdb's copy holds only in-frame clones and misses some; the assay was immunoSEQ multiplex PCR. The sample shows 130,000 or so clones, approximately 87% of them seen only once. Source material: blood. These receptors came from a man in his 60s in good health.

The chain couples TRBV11-2 to TRBJ1-2, with 9 bases aligning to TRBD1. V shed 0 bases, J shed 5 bases, and the junction held 4 bases outside the gene matches. The germline CDR1 and CDR2 sequences are SGHAT and FQNNGV. This CDR3 is 15 amino acids long. CDR3 loop: CASSLDWDRAYGYTF. CDR3 nucleotide sequence: TGTGCCAGCAGCTTAGATTGGGACAGGGCTTATGGCTACACCTTC.

Concerning this clone itself: The same CDR3 can be traced to other DNA sequences in this sample. The rearrangement uses TRBV4-2 and TRBJ2-7; 10 bases line up with TRBD1. The CDR3 covers 14 residues. Germline V gene lookup returns CDR1 LGHNA and CDR2 YNFKEQ. Germline trimming cut 2 bases from V and 4 bases from J; bases unmatched to any gene: 2. The CDR3 loop is CASSQRDRGYEQYF. Here the CDR3 DNA reads TGTGCCAGCAGCCAAAGGGACAGGGGTTACGAGCAGTACTTC.

The rearrangement links TRBV29-1 to TRBJ1-1, with a tentative D call TRBD1 (5 bases). Germline V CDR1 and CDR2: SQVTM, ANQGSEA. The CDR3 spans 13 residues. Trimming shortened V by 2 bases and J by 10 bases, and 17 bases separated the two germline ends. CDR3 protein: CSVEKPGSFGAFF. DNA of the CDR3: TGCAGCGTTGAAAAACCAGGGAGTTTTGGAGCTTTCTTT.

This clone appeared a single time. The chain links TRBV24-1 to TRBJ1-1, with D unclear. The V end lost 2 bases, the J end lost 4 bases, and 10 bases lay between the germline ends. Germline V gene lookup returns CDR1 KGHDR and CDR2 SFDVKD. The CDR3 consists of 14 residues. CDR3 in DNA: TGTGCCACCAGTGATTCCGGGATCAGCACTGAAGCTTTCTTT. It yields the protein CATSDSGISTEAFF.

The chain is built from TRBV2 and TRBJ1-2; 7 nucleotides line up with TRBD1. Germline CDR1 is SNHLY and CDR2 is FYNNEI. The CDR3 is 14 amino acids. Trimming cost V 8 bases and J 2 bases; bases outside gene matches: 8. DNA of the CDR3: TGTGCCAGCGTACCGGGGACAGCGAACTATGGCTACACCTTC. It yields the protein CASVPGTANYGYTF.

V is TRBV18 and J is TRBJ1-5; 8 bases match TRBD1. The germline CDR1 and CDR2 sequences are KGHSH and LQKENI. This CDR3 has 14 residues. Losses at the gene ends were 6 bases for V and 7 bases for J; bases not matched to a gene: 8. CDR3 nucleotide sequence: TGTGCCAGCTCGTATCAGGGGGCGTCCCAGCCCCAGCATTTT. Its protein is CASSYQGASQPQHF.

The chain combines TRBV7-2 with TRBJ1-1; a weak D match, TRBD1 (5 bases). Germline V CDR1 and CDR2: SGHTA, FQGNSA. Trimming took off 4 bases at V and 1 base at J, with 10 bases between the two ends. CDR3 size: 14 residues. The DNA of the CDR3 is TGTGCCAGCAGCTGGGCGGGGGAGAACACTGAAGCTTTCTTT. Its protein is CASSWAGENTEAFF.

The chain employs TRBV5-1 and TRBJ1-2; 10 bases match TRBD1. CDR3 length equals 15 residues. Trimming at V came to 6 bases and at J to 5 bases, leaving 10 bases not matched to a gene. The V gene's germline CDR1 is SGHRS and CDR2 YFSETQ. CDR3 bases: TGCGCCAGCACCTCATCCGGGACAGGGGATTATGGCTACACCTTC. This sequence encodes CASTSSGTGDYGYTF.

The chain joins TRBV7-3 to TRBJ2-3, with 10 nucleotides matching TRBD2. There are 16 residues in the CDR3. From germline, CDR1 is SGHTA and CDR2 FQGTGA. V was clipped by 4 bases and J by 1 base; unmatched bases: 5. The CDR3: CASSWAGTSGTDTQYF. The CDR3 nucleotides are TGTGCCAGCAGCTGGGCCGGGACTAGCGGCACAGATACGCAGTATTTT.

J is TRBJ2-3 and V is TRBV2, with D hard to call. The CDR3 has 17 residues. V gave up 7 bases and J gave up 2 bases, with 22 bases separating them. Germline V CDR1 and CDR2: SNHLY, FYNNEI. CDR3 amino acids: CASILYKGSTSTDTQYF. CDR3 nucleotides: TGTGCCAGCATTCTTTATAAGGGTTCTACGTCCACAGATACGCAGTATTTT.

The chain carries TRBV6-2 or TRBV6-3 and TRBJ1-5; 8 positions match TRBD1. This CDR3 region has 12 residues. After removal of 2 bases from V and 11 bases from J, the junction contained 2 bases not matched to a gene. Looked up from germline, CDR1 is MNHEY and CDR2 is SVGEGT. The DNA of the CDR3 is TGTGCCAGCAGTTACCACAGGGGGGCCCAGCATTTT. This translates into CASSYHRGAQHF.

This chain links TRBV12-3 or TRBV12-4 with TRBJ1-1; D is uncertain. Trimming shortened V by 5 bases and J by 2 bases, and 9 bases separated the two germline ends. This CDR3 has 13 residues. The CDR3 reads CASSPRTNTEAFF. The CDR3, as DNA: TGTGCCAGCAGTCCCCGTACAAACACTGAAGCTTTCTTT.